This TCR beta chain was found in a study of blood T cells in healthy people across ages. Study-wide results and caveats: Calculation of diversity from one million T cells yielded estimates considered to be underestimates. A roughly linear age-dependent decrease characterized TCR beta diversity per million T cells.

The table lists this clonotype with many counts. Its target is unknown. Then a second PCR, running about 6 to 11 cycles, was carried out with a sample-barcoded 5' primer and a J-beta primer mix. CDR3-containing paired-end reads numbered at least 2.5 million in each sample. MiXCR, run by TCRdb on the 5' RACE reads, gives a single entry per CDR3 protein. The sample contains about 1.6 million distinct CDR3 sequences, roughly 30% of which appear only once. Trimming shortened V by 2 bases and J by 4 bases, and 14 bases separated the two germline ends. CDR3 length: 15 residues. Germline V gene data show CDR1 as MGHRA and CDR2 as YSYEKL.

Sequences were obtained from blood. This chain joins TRBV4-1 and TRBJ2-5; tentatively, D is TRBD2 (5 bases). The receptor comes from a woman aged 30 to 39 in good health. The CDR3 DNA reads TGCGCCAGCAGCCAAACACTAGGTCGGGGAGAGACCCAGTACTTC. This encodes CASSQTLGRGETQYF.